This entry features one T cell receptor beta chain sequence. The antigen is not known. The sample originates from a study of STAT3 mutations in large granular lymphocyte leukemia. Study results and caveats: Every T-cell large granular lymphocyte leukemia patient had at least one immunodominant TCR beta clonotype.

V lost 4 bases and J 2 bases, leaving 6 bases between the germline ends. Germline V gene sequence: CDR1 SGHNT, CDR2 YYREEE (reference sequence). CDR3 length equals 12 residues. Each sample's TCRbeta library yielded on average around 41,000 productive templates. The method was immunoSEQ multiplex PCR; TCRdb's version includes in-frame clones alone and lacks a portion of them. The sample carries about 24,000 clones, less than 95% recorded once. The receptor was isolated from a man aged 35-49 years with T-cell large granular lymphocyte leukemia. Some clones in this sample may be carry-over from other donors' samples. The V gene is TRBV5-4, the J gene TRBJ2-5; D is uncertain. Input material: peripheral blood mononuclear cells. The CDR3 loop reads CASSRTQETQYF. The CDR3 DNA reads TGTGCCAGCAGCCGTACACAAGAGACCCAGTACTTC.